This T cell receptor (beta chain) was documented in a study of radiotherapy plus CTLA-4 blockade in lung cancer. Turning to the study itself: An objective response was seen in about 18% of patients, and disease control in less than 35%.

This CDR3 spans 14 amino acids. V lost 7 bases and J 5 bases, leaving 18 bases between the germline ends. CDR1 is MNHNS and CDR2 is SASEGT in the germline V gene. Using immunoSEQ multiplex PCR, the repertoire was profiled, and TCRdb retains in-frame clones only, with some absent. The table lists approximately 52,000 clones, more than 75% of them singletons. Study-wide results and caveats: Increased serum interferon-beta after radiation also reportedly predicted response strongly. Following radiotherapy plus ipilimumab, tumor-derived TCR clones expanded in the blood.

About this clone: Its matching antigen is unknown.

Patients had chemo-refractory metastatic non-small-cell lung cancer and received focal radiation plus CTLA-4 blockade that used ipilimumab. This chain connects TRBV6-1 to TRBJ2-7, with D unresolved. The sample in question was peripheral blood, obtained from a patient treated with radiotherapy plus ipilimumab. This TCR was sampled from a human donor with non-small cell lung cancer who had a complete response to radiotherapy plus ipilimumab. CDR3 protein: CASTRHLSPNEQYF. The CDR3 region has the DNA TGTGCCAGCACCCGACACTTGTCCCCTAACGAGCAGTACTTC.